The present T cell receptor (beta chain) was sequenced within a study of Ad26.COV2.S vaccination and SARS-CoV-2 variants. Study-wide background: Donor got 5x10^10 or 1x10^11 viral particles of Ad26.COV2.S. Study-wide results and caveats: Responses of spike-specific T cells (both CD8+ and CD4+) reportedly showed substantial breadth after vaccination. Recipients of vaccine and of placebo showed similar breadth of their non-spike TCR repertoires.

In regard to this clone: The antigen is undetermined.

Some clones are missing from TCRdb's copy, which holds only in-frame ones; the method was immunoSEQ multiplex PCR. The sample consists of around 320,000 clones, about 86% of them appearing once. Described treatment: around 19 received Ad26.COV2.S at low or high dose, single or two shots; about 5 received placebo; per-sample allocation not given. On day 63 after the first injection, vaccine and placebo recipients gave samples. In Boston, an adult donor aged 18-55 years took part. Germline lookup yields CDR1 MNHNS and CDR2 SASEGT. V was clipped by 1 base and J by 11 bases, with 17 bases between them. This CDR3 region has 14 residues.

The sample in question was peripheral blood, obtained in a trial of Ad26.COV2.S vaccine versus placebo. The rearrangement joins TRBV6-1 to TRBJ1-1; D is perhaps TRBD1 (6 bases). This TCR came from a person aged 18-65 years who received the Ad26.COV2.S COVID-19 vaccine or a placebo. DNA for the CDR3: TGTGCCAGCAGTGAAGAATCAGGGGATTTTCGGGCTTTCTTT. Encoded protein: CASSEESGDFRAFF.